The rows below give T cell receptor beta chains drawn from one sample of a study of T-cell reconstitution after alpha-beta-depleted transplantation in children. A single record per CDR3 protein comes from TCRdb applying MiXCR to the PCR reads. The sample lists 490,000 or so distinct CDR3 sequences; around 12% were seen once. This specimen was PBMCs from the stem cell graft donor, taken from the stem cell graft. These receptor sequences come from a human donor who donated a stem cell graft to a child with combined immunodeficiency. Both conserved end residues are part of each CDR3. D genes are given only for firm matches. Clone size is given for some rows only: seen once, a few or many times, or a class if the clone is expanded.

>TRBD1|TRBV6-2/TRBV6-3|TRBJ2-5|few
TGTGCCAGCAATCCCGGGACAGCCTATGCGGAGACCCAGTACTTC
CASNPGTAYAETQYF
>TRBD2|TRBV4-3|TRBJ2-1|many
TGCGCCAGCAGCCAAGAGGGCCGACGACTAGCGGGGGGTCCCTACAATGAGCAGTTCTTC
CASSQEGRRLAGGPYNEQFF
>TRBD1|TRBV3-1|TRBJ1-3|.
TGTGCCAGCAGCCAACGCTCAAACTGGGACAGAGGATCATGGATCTCTGGAAACACCATATATTTT
CASSQRSNWDRGSWISGNTIYF
>.|TRBV2|TRBJ1-6|.
TGTGCCAGCAGTTGGGAACAGTCTGCGATCCCCCTCCACTTT
CASSWEQSAIPLHF
>.|TRBV5-1|TRBJ2-3|.
TGCGCCAGCAGTATTAACCCTAGCACAGATACGCAGTATTTT
CASSINPSTDTQYF
>TRBD2|TRBV20-1|TRBJ2-7|few
TGCAGTGCTCAGAGGTACGCGGGAGGTACCTACGAGCAGTACTTC
CSAQRYAGGTYEQYF
>.|TRBV12-3/TRBV12-4|TRBJ2-2|few
TGTGCCAGCAGTTTAACCAGGTTTCGGACCGGGGAGCTGTTTTTT
CASSLTRFRTGELFF
>TRBD1|TRBV12-3/TRBV12-4|TRBJ2-1|many
TGTGCCAGCAGTTTTCAGGGGGCTTCCTACAATGAGCAGTTCTTC
CASSFQGASYNEQFF
>.|TRBV9|TRBJ2-7|many
TGTGCCAGCAGCGTAGGAACAGGATACTACGAGCAGTACTTC
CASSVGTGYYEQYF
>TRBD2|TRBV3-1|TRBJ2-7|.
TGTGCCAGCAGCCTCGCTAGCGGGGGGGCTAAGTCCGAGCAGTACTTC
CASSLASGGAKSEQYF
>TRBD2|TRBV16|TRBJ2-7|.
TGTGCCAGCAGCCACCTACTAGCGGGAGCGTACGAGCAGTACTTC
CASSHLLAGAYEQYF
>.|TRBV5-5|TRBJ1-1|few
TGTGCCAGCAGCTGGGAAACGGTGGGGCAGACCACTGAAGCTTTCTTT
CASSWETVGQTTEAFF
>.|TRBV7-8|TRBJ1-4|few
TGTGCCAGCAGCAAGGACAGCGCCGGTGAAAAACTGTTTTTT
CASSKDSAGEKLFF
>TRBD1|TRBV7-9|TRBJ1-2|many
TGTGCCAGCAGCTTCTCGCGGGCAGGGGGTATTACTTATGGCTACACCTTC
CASSFSRAGGITYGYTF
>.|TRBV12-3/TRBV12-4|TRBJ2-3|many
TGTGCCAGCAGTTTTGGGCCGGGGCCCACAGATACGCAGTATTTT
CASSFGPGPTDTQYF
>.|TRBV20-1|TRBJ2-7|.
TGCAGTGCTAGACCGGGGAGGACGCGGAGCTACGAGCAGTACTTC
CSARPGRTRSYEQYF
>TRBD2|TRBV9|TRBJ2-5|.
TGTGCCAGCAGCGTAGGGACTAGCGGGTACCAAGAGACCCAGTACTTC
CASSVGTSGYQETQYF
>.|TRBV11-3|TRBJ2-1|.
TGTGCCAGCAGCGTGGACAGCATCTACAATGAGCAGTTCTTC
CASSVDSIYNEQFF
>TRBD2|TRBV7-9|TRBJ2-3|.
TGTGCCAGCAGCTTCACTGCGGGAGGCTCGCAAGCGGATACGCAGTATTTT
CASSFTAGGSQADTQYF
>TRBD2|TRBV7-8|TRBJ2-1|.
TGTGCCAGCAGCTTAGCGCAGGGCGGGAGGGGGACGGTGGATGAGCAGTTCTTC
CASSLAQGGRGTVDEQFF
>.|TRBV21-1|TRBJ2-7|.
TGTGCCAGCAGCAAAGATGGTAAACAGGGGGCCTCCCCTCTCTACGAGCAGTACTTC
CASSKDGKQGASPLYEQYF
>.|TRBV7-2|TRBJ1-2|few
TGTGCCAGCAGCTTAGCGGACGGCGGCTATGGCTACACCTTC
CASSLADGGYGYTF
>.|TRBV7-2|TRBJ1-1|few
TGTGCCAGCAGCCTACAGGGAAGAGGGTCTGAAGCTTTCTTT
CASSLQGRGSEAFF
>.|TRBV7-8|TRBJ1-3|few
TGTGCCAGCAGTCCCCGACTCTTCTCTGGAAACACCATATATTTT
CASSPRLFSGNTIYF
>.|TRBV6-1|TRBJ2-6|many
TGTGCCAGCAGAACCCTCTCTGGGGCCAACGTCCTGACTTTC
CASRTLSGANVLTF
>.|TRBV29-1|TRBJ2-7|few
TGCAGCGTTGTCGGCGTCTCGGGGCAGGACAACTACGAGCAGTACTTC
CSVVGVSGQDNYEQYF
>TRBD2|TRBV20-1|TRBJ2-7|few
TGCAGTGCTAGAGACGCACTAGCGGGAGGACGCGAGCAGTACTTC
CSARDALAGGREQYF
>TRBD1|TRBV12-3/TRBV12-4|TRBJ2-3|many
TGTGCCAGCAGCCCTACAGGGGTTGCAGATACGCAGTATTTT
CASSPTGVADTQYF
>.|TRBV28|TRBJ2-1|few
TGTGCCAGCAGACACCTGCTAGCGCGGTCCTACAATGAGCAGTTCTTC
CASRHLLARSYNEQFF
>.|TRBV11-2|TRBJ2-6|.
TGTGCCAGCAGCACAGTCACCGAGAGTTCCCACTCTGGGGCCAACGTCCTGACTTTC
CASSTVTESSHSGANVLTF
>.|TRBV7-9|TRBJ2-7|few
TGTGCCAGCAGCTTAGCGGCAGGAGGGTTACAGTACTTC
CASSLAAGGLQYF
>.|TRBV7-2|TRBJ2-5|many
TGTGCCAGCAGCTCCCTATTTCGGGAGACCCAGTACTTC
CASSSLFRETQYF
>TRBD2|TRBV7-8|TRBJ2-3|few
TGTGCCAGCAGCTTAGGGGCGGGGGATCCTAGCACAGATACGCAGTATTTT
CASSLGAGDPSTDTQYF
>TRBD2|TRBV4-3|TRBJ2-1|few
TGCGCCAGCAGCCGAAGACTAGCGAGAAACAATGAGCAGTTCTTC
CASSRRLARNNEQFF
>TRBD2|TRBV12-3/TRBV12-4|TRBJ2-7|.
TGTGCCAGCAGTTATAGCGGGAGCGCTTCCTACGAGCAGTACTTC
CASSYSGSASYEQYF
>.|TRBV7-2|TRBJ2-7|many
TGTGCCAGCAGCTTGGGAGGGCAGGGGGCGACACTTTCCTACGAGCAGTACTTC
CASSLGGQGATLSYEQYF
>.|TRBV5-1|TRBJ2-1|few
TGCGCCAGCAGCTTATCTGGGGGAATCAATGAGCAGTTCTTC
CASSLSGGINEQFF
>TRBD1|TRBV27|TRBJ1-2|.
TGTGCCAGCAGTGACTCTACGGGACAGGGTAGCTACACCTTC
CASSDSTGQGSYTF
>.|TRBV12-3/TRBV12-4|TRBJ2-6|few
TGTGCCAGCAGTGGCAACTCTGGGGCCAACGTCCTGACTTTC
CASSGNSGANVLTF
>.|TRBV20-1|TRBJ2-3|many
TGCAGTGCTAGTGCGTCGACCGGGCAGGGGTACACAGATACGCAGTATTTT
CSASASTGQGYTDTQYF
>.|TRBV12-3/TRBV12-4|TRBJ1-2|few
TGTGCCAGCCGTAGGGGCTACGGCTACACCTTC
CASRRGYGYTF